This passage covers 16 T cell receptor beta chains from one sample sequenced in a study of cytomegalovirus exposure and HLA in healthy donors. The assay was immunoSEQ multiplex PCR, and TCRdb's table has in-frame clones only and misses some. The sample contains fewer than 250,000 clones, 85% to 90% of which appear only once. Sequences were obtained from PBMCs. These receptors were collected from a man younger than 35 in good health and CMV-seronegative.

The chain carries TRBV27 and TRBJ1-5; weak D call: TRBD1 (6 bases). CDR1 is MNHEY and CDR2 is SMNVEV in the germline V gene (reference sequence). This CDR3 is 13 amino acids long. Trimming cost V 6 bases and J 6 bases, with 12 bases left between them. The CDR3 region is CASSYQGSQPQHF. In DNA, the CDR3 is TGTGCCAGCAGCTATCAGGGGAGTCAGCCCCAGCATTTT.

This chain links TRBV4-2 with TRBJ1-2, with D unresolved. V dropped 3 bases and J dropped 4 bases, with 12 bases sitting between them. Germline V gene lookup returns CDR1 LGHNA and CDR2 YNFKEQ. The length of the CDR3 is 14 residues. CDR3 nucleotide sequence: TGTGCCAGCAGCCAGGGAGACCAGACCTATGGCTACACCTTC. Its protein product is CASSQGDQTYGYTF.

The chain combines TRBV4-1 with TRBJ2-7; D is possibly TRBD2 (5 bases). Per germline, CDR1 MGHRA and CDR2 YSYEKL. V lost 1 base to trimming and J lost 3 bases, with 13 bases between them. This CDR3 is built from 15 residues. CDR3 in amino acids: CASSQAVGVGYEQYF. CDR3 nucleotide sequence: TGCGCCAGCAGCCAAGCTGTCGGGGTAGGCTACGAGCAGTACTTC.

The rearrangement links TRBV18 to TRBJ1-4; 11 bases line up with TRBD1. V gave up 4 bases and J gave up 11 bases; unmatched junction bases: 6. The V gene's germline CDR1 is KGHSH and CDR2 LQKENI. CDR3 length: 14 amino acids. The CDR3 DNA is TGTGCCAGCTCACGAGGGACAGGGGGATGGAAACTGTTTTTT. Translating gives CASSRGTGGWKLFF. The full variable domain, completed using reference TRBV18 and TRBJ1-4, is NAGVMQNPRHLVRRRGQEARLRCSPMKGHSHVYWYRQLPEEGLKFMVYLQKENIIDESGMPKERFSAEFPKEGPSILRIQQVVRGDSAAYFCASSRGTGGWKLFFGSGTQLSVL.

This clone was found a few times. The germline gene is not matched at one end of the junction; a read error may be the cause. The rearrangement joins TRBV7-9 to TRBJ2-7, with TRBD1 matching 8 bases. The germline CDR1 and CDR2 sequences are SEHNR and FQNEAQ (reference sequence). This CDR3 spans 12 amino acids. The CDR3 loop is CASSLDGTGESF. CDR3 DNA: TGTGCCAGCAGCTTAGATGGGACAGGAGAGTCCTTC. Full variable domain (outside the CDR3, taken from reference TRBV7-9 and TRBJ2-7): DTGVSQNPRHKITKRGQNVTFRCDPISEHNRLYWYRQTLGQGPEFLTYFQNEAQLEKSRLLSDRFSAERPKGSFSTLEIQRTEQGDSAMYLCASSLDGTGESFGPGTRLTVT.

CDR3 in amino acids: CASSPPLGAGEKYEQYF. CDR3 coding DNA: TGTGCCAGCAGCCCCCCCCTCGGAGCGGGAGAAAAGTACGAGCAGTACTTC. The chain carries TRBV13 and TRBJ2-7; 8 nucleotides match TRBD2. With V trimmed by 5 bases and J by 4 bases, 16 bases remained unmatched. The germline V gene encodes CDR1 PRHDT and CDR2 FYEKMQ (reference sequence). The CDR3 length is 17 residues.

The chain couples TRBV5-1 to TRBJ2-3, with 12 positions matching TRBD2. Losses at the gene ends were 4 bases for V and 2 bases for J; bases not matched to a gene: 11. This CDR3 region has 18 residues. Germline V gene sequence: CDR1 SGHRS, CDR2 YFSETQ. CDR3 sequence (DNA): TGCGCCAGCAGCCCCCTCAGGACTAGCGGGAACCTCACAGATACGCAGTATTTT. Translation: CASSPLRTSGNLTDTQYF.

This clone was seen only once. This chain connects TRBV15 to TRBJ1-1; D is perhaps TRBD1 (5 bases). V lost 5 bases and J lost 3, with 13 bases in between. The CDR3 is 14 residues long. Germline CDR1 and CDR2: LNHNV and YYDKDF (reference sequence). The CDR3 region has the DNA TGTGCCACCAGCCCCCCGGGGGGGTACACTGAAGCTTTCTTT. Encoded protein: CATSPPGGYTEAFF.

J is TRBJ2-2 and V is TRBV30; D might be TRBD1 (5 bases). CDR1 is GTSNPN, CDR2 SVGIG, per germline (reference sequence). This CDR3 region has 13 residues. The ends were cut back, 1 base at V and 4 bases at J, with 7 bases in the middle. The CDR3 nucleotides are TGTGCCTGGAGTGGACAGTTCACCGGGGAGCTGTTTTTT. This translates into CAWSGQFTGELFF.

V and J are TRBV4-3 and TRBJ1-6, with D maybe TRBD1 (5 bases). CDR3 length: 12 amino acids. Germline V gene data show CDR1 as LGHNA and CDR2 as YSLEER. V dropped 3 bases and J dropped 10 bases, with 7 bases sitting between them. CDR3 loop: CASSHAGSPLHF. CDR3 sequence (DNA): TGCGCCAGCAGCCATGCAGGGTCACCCCTCCACTTT.

The chain has TRBV4-1 and TRBJ1-5; perhaps TRBD1 as D (6 bases). In germline, CDR1 is MGHRA, CDR2 YSYEKL. The CDR3 loop spans 17 amino acids. Trimming shortened V by 0 bases and J by 6 bases, and 18 bases separated the two germline ends. CDR3 bases: TGCGCCAGCAGCCAAGAGGGGTCTGGGACATTGATTCAGCCCCAGCATTTT. This translates into CASSQEGSGTLIQPQHF.

V usage is TRBV19 and J usage is TRBJ2-7; D is unclear. The germline gives CDR1 LNHDA, CDR2 SQIVND (reference sequence). This CDR3 is 13 amino acids long. Trimming removed 5 bases from V and 3 bases from J, with 11 bases in between. The CDR3 region is CASSERTNYEQYF. The CDR3 nucleotides are TGTGCCAGTAGTGAGCGAACCAACTACGAGCAGTACTTC.

In nucleotides, the CDR3 is TGTGCCAGCAGTTACTCGAGACTATCCGGGGAGCTGTTTTTT. It encodes CASSYSRLSGELFF. This sequence joins TRBV6-6 and TRBJ2-2, with D possibly matching TRBD2 (5 bases). The CDR3 has 14 residues. The germline V gene encodes CDR1 MNHNY and CDR2 SVGAGI (reference sequence). The V end was cut by 0 bases, the J end by 6 bases, with 8 bases between.

The CDR3 region is CASSVGRGSKSYEQYF. The CDR3 DNA follows: TGCGCCAGCAGCGTAGGGAGAGGATCCAAATCCTACGAGCAGTACTTC. V gene TRBV4-1 combines with J gene TRBJ2-7, with D tentatively TRBD2 (5 bases). Germline CDR1 and CDR2: MGHRA and YSYEKL. The V end was cut by 5 bases, the J end by 1 base, with 18 bases between. This CDR3 is built from 16 residues.

This rearrangement joins TRBV10-1 to TRBJ2-7; weak D call: TRBD2 (5 bases). The CDR3 has 13 amino acids. Germline CDR1 and CDR2: WNHNN and SYGVQD (reference sequence). Trimming removed 2 bases at V and 6 bases at J, with 11 bases between. The CDR3 is CASSEDYRTEQYF. For the CDR3, the DNA is TGCGCCAGCAGTGAGGACTATAGGACCGAGCAGTACTTC.

V is TRBV18 and J is TRBJ2-7; D call uncertain. V was shortened by 5 bases and J by 7 bases, with 18 bases between the two germline ends. Germline-derived CDR1 and CDR2 are KGHSH and LQKENI. This CDR3 is built from 14 residues. CDR3: CASSVGVPPWEQYF. The CDR3 DNA sequence: TGTGCCAGCTCAGTCGGAGTTCCCCCCTGGGAGCAGTACTTC.